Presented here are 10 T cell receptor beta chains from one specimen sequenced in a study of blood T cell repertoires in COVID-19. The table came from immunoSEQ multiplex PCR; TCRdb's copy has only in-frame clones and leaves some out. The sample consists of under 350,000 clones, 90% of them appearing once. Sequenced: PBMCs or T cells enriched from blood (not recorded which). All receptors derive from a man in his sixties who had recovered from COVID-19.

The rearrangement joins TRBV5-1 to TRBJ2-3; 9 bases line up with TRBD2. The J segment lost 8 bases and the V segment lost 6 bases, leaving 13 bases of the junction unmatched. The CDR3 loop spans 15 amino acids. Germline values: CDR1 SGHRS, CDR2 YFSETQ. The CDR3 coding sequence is TGCGCCAGCACCGAAGCGAATAGCGGGAGTTCTACGCAGTATTTT. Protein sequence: CASTEANSGSSTQYF.

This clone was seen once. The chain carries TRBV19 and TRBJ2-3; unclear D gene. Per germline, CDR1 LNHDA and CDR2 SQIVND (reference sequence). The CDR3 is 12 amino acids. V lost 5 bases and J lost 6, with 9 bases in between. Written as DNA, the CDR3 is TGTGCCAGTAGTCGACTTATGGATACGCAGTATTTT. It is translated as CASSRLMDTQYF.

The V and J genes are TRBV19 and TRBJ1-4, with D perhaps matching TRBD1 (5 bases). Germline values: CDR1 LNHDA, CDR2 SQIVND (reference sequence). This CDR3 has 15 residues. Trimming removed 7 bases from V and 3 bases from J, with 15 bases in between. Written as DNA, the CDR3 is TGTGCCAGTACCCAGGAGGGGAGGCCTAATGAAAAACTGTTTTTT. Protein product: CASTQEGRPNEKLFF. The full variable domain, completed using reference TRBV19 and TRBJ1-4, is DGGITQSPKYLFRKEGQNVTLSCEQNLNHDAMYWYRQDPGQGLRLIYYSQIVNDFQKGDIAEGYSVSREKKESFPLTVTSAQKNPTAFYLCASTQEGRPNEKLFFGSGTQLSVL.

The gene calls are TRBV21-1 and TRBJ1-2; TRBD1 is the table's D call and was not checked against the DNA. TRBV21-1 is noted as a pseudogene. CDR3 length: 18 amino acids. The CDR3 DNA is TGTGCCAGCAGCAAAGCTCTGGGACAGGGGGCCCGGACCTTTGGCTACACCTTC. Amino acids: CASSKALGQGARTFGYTF.

The chain's CDR3 is CASSIHRDIQREQYF. The CDR3 DNA sequence: TGTGCCAGCAGTATTCACCGGGACATCCAACGCGAGCAGTACTTC. V gene TRBV6-2 or TRBV6-3 combines with J gene TRBJ2-7; D perhaps matches TRBD1 (6 bases). The V end was cut by 5 bases, the J end by 6 bases, with 20 bases between. The CDR3 totals 15 residues. The germline gives CDR1 MNHEY, CDR2 SVGEGT.

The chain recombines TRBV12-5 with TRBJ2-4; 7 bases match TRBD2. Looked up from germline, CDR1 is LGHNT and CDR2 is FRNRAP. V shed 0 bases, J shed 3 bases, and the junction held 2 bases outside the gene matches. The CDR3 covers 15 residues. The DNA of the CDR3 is TGTGCTAGTGGTTTGGTAGGGGAGGGCAAAAACATTCAGTACTTC. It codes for CASGLVGEGKNIQYF.

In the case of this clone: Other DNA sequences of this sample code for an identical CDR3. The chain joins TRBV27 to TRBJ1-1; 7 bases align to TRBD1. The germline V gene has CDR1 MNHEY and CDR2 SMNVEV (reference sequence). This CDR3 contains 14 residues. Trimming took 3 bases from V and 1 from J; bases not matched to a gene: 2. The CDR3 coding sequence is TGTGCCAGCAGTTTGGGACAGAGGAACACTGAAGCTTTCTTT. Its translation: CASSLGQRNTEAFF.

The CDR3 sequence: CASSLRPRGTEAFF. In DNA form, the CDR3 reads TGTGCCAGCAGTTTAAGACCCAGGGGCACTGAAGCTTTCTTT. The chain is built from TRBV28 and TRBJ1-1; TRBD1 is a possible D gene (6 bases). In germline, CDR1 is MDHEN, CDR2 SYDVKM. Trimming removed 2 bases at V and 4 bases at J, with 11 bases between. The CDR3 runs 14 residues.

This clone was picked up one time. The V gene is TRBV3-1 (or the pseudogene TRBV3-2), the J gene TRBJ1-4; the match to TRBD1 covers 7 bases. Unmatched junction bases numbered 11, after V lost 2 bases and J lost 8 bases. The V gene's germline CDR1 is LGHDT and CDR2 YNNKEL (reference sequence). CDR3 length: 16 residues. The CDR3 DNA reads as TGTGCCAGCAGCCAAATGCCACAGGGGATCGGAGAAAAACTGTTTTTT. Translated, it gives CASSQMPQGIGEKLFF.

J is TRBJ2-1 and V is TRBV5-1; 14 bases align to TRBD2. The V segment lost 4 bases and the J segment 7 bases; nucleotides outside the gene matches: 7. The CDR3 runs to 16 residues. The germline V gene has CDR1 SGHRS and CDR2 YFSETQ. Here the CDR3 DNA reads TGCGCCAGCAGCATAGCCGGGACTAGCGGGAGTAATGAGCAGTTCTTC. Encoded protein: CASSIAGTSGSNEQFF.